A single sample is the source of the 26 T cell receptor beta chains below, sequenced in a study of OX40 agonist ivuxolimab in advanced cancers. The data were produced by immunoSEQ multiplex PCR, yet TCRdb's version contains in-frame clones alone and is incomplete. The profile shows fewer than 35,000 clones, about 73% of them singletons. Sample: CD4+ or CD8+ T cells sorted from blood, taken in a trial of the OX40 agonist ivuxolimab. Receptors originate from an adult with an advanced solid tumor such as melanoma, head and neck, liver or kidney cancer.

The chain is built from TRBV9 and TRBJ2-7; TRBD1 is a possible D gene (6 bases). The CDR3 has 13 amino acids. V lost 3 bases and J 6 bases, leaving 13 bases between the germline ends. Germline assignment: CDR1 SGDLS and CDR2 YYNGEE. The DNA of the CDR3 is TGTGCCAGCAGCGCCAGCACAGGGCTCGAGCAGTACTTC. Translation: CASSASTGLEQYF.

This chain uses TRBV18 with TRBJ1-2, with D maybe TRBD1 (5 bases). The CDR3 totals 12 residues. Germline CDR1 KGHSH, CDR2 LQKENI. Trimming cost V 3 bases and J 8 bases, with 10 bases left between them. CDR3 nucleotides: TGTGCCAGCTCACCCTCAGGGAGAGGCTACACCTTC. Its translation is CASSPSGRGYTF.

The chain is built from TRBV7-9 and TRBJ2-7, with 9 bases fitting TRBD1. Germline CDR1 SEHNR, CDR2 FQNEAQ (reference sequence). Unmatched junction bases numbered 10, after V lost 5 bases and J lost 2 bases. The CDR3 consists of 16 residues. In DNA, the CDR3 is TGTGCCAGCAGCCCAATACACAGGGGGCTAGCCTACGAGCAGTACTTC. Amino acids: CASSPIHRGLAYEQYF.

The count of this clone is one. The rearrangement joins TRBV9 to TRBJ1-1; 7 bases line up with TRBD1. V lost 5 bases to trimming and J lost 3 bases; unmatched junction nucleotides: 7. Germline V gene data show CDR1 as SGDLS and CDR2 as YYNGEE. This CDR3 is 14 amino acids long. Written as DNA, the CDR3 is TGTGCCAGCAGGCGGGCAGGGGGGTACACTGAAGCTTTCTTT. Translated: CASRRAGGYTEAFF. Filled out from reference TRBV9 and TRBJ1-1, the complete variable domain reads DSGVTQTPKHLITATGQRVTLRCSPRSGDLSVYWYQQSLDQGLQFLIQYYNGEERAKGNILERFSAQQFPDLHSELNLSSLELGDSALYFCASRRAGGYTEAFFGQGTRLTVV.

This clone was recorded only once. This chain connects TRBV7-9 to TRBJ2-3; 9 bases fit TRBD2. With 5 bases clipped from V and 2 bases from J, the junction kept 11 bases outside the gene matches. The length of the CDR3 is 17 residues. CDR1 is SEHNR and CDR2 is FQNEAQ in the germline V gene (reference sequence). The CDR3 DNA reads as TGTGCCAGCAGCCCGCGGCGGGCTAGCGGGACCACAGATACGCAGTATTTT. Its protein is CASSPRRASGTTDTQYF.

The chain is built from TRBV21-1 and TRBJ2-7; TRBD1 is taken as the D call from the table, unchecked against the DNA. TRBV21-1 is shown as a pseudogene. The length of the CDR3 is 14 residues. The DNA of the CDR3 is TGTGCCAGCAGCAGCCGGGACAGAAACCACGAGCAGTACTTC. This translates into CASSSRDRNHEQYF.

The chain's CDR3 is CASSVGQGATNEKLFF. CDR3 sequence (DNA): TGCGCCAGCAGCGTTGGACAGGGGGCAACTAATGAAAAACTGTTTTTT. V gene TRBV5-1 combines with J gene TRBJ1-4; TRBD1 matches 10 bases. The ends lost 4 bases at V and 0 bases at J; junction bases unmatched: 3. The CDR3 length is 16 residues. CDR1 SGHRS and CDR2 YFSETQ come from the germline V gene.

A few counts support this clone. J is TRBJ2-7 and V is TRBV6-5; 7 bases are a match to TRBD1. V lost 6 bases to trimming and J lost 3 bases; unmatched junction nucleotides: 8. Germline CDR1 MNHEY, CDR2 SVGAGI. The CDR3 sequence is 14 residues long. The CDR3 DNA reads TGTGCCAGCAGCGCATCGGACAGGTTCTACGAGCAGTACTTC. Amino acid sequence: CASSASDRFYEQYF.

This clone occurred a few times. The chain links TRBV27 to TRBJ1-3; D unresolved. The CDR3 totals 14 residues. Between the trimmed V and J ends, which lost 4 bases and 3 bases, there was a span of 10 bases. CDR1 and CDR2 (germline): MNHEY, SMNVEV (reference sequence). Here the CDR3 reads CASSSHSLGNTIYF. CDR3 sequence (DNA): TGTGCCAGCAGTTCACATAGCCTTGGAAACACCATATATTTT.

The gene calls are TRBV6-6 and TRBJ1-5; 9 bases are shared with TRBD1. The CDR3 is 15 residues long. The germline gives CDR1 MNHNY, CDR2 SVGAGI (reference sequence). Trimming cost V 5 bases and J 5 bases; bases outside gene matches: 7. CDR3 sequence (DNA): TGTGCCAGCAGTCCCGACAGGGGGATGCATCAGCCCCAGCATTTT. Translating gives CASSPDRGMHQPQHF.

As DNA, the CDR3 is TGTGCCAGCAGCTTGGCAGGGTCAGCCTATGGCTACACCTTC. The encoded protein is CASSLAGSAYGYTF. The chain joins TRBV5-6 to TRBJ1-2; D possibly corresponds to TRBD1 (5 bases). CDR3 length equals 14 residues. Per germline, CDR1 SGHDT and CDR2 YYEEEE. Deletions cut 0 bases from V and 4 bases from J, with 10 bases between. The whole variable domain, filled in from reference TRBV5-6 and TRBJ1-2, reads DAGVTQSPTHLIKTRGQQVTLRCSPKSGHDTVSWYQQALGQGPQFIFQYYEEEERQRGNFPDRFSGHQFPNYSSELNVNALLLGDSALYLCASSLAGSAYGYTFGSGTRLTVV.

This clone was seen a handful of times. The V and J genes are TRBV9 and TRBJ2-3; perhaps D is TRBD1 or TRBD2 (7 bases each). V was trimmed by 3 bases and J by 4 bases, leaving 18 bases between them. Germline V gene lookup returns CDR1 SGDLS and CDR2 YYNGEE. This CDR3 region has 16 residues. Written as DNA, the CDR3 is TGTGCCAGCAGCGCCAGGGGGGACAGCGGGGCAGATACGCAGTATTTT. Its translation: CASSARGDSGADTQYF.

The chain has TRBV10-3 and TRBJ1-5; D might be TRBD1 (6 bases). The CDR3 has 13 amino acids. Germline V gene data show CDR1 as ENHRY and CDR2 as SYGVKD. Trimming took off 10 bases at V and 4 bases at J, with 14 bases between the two ends. The CDR3 sequence: CATRQAQNQPQHF. The DNA for the CDR3 is TGTGCCACCCGACAGGCTCAGAATCAGCCCCAGCATTTT.

The chain combines TRBV7-3 with TRBJ2-6; no clear D gene. This CDR3 region has 16 residues. The germline V and J ends were trimmed by 0 bases and 2 bases, with 8 bases remaining between them. The germline V gene encodes CDR1 SGHTA and CDR2 FQGTGA. The CDR3 DNA is TGTGCCAGCAGCTTAACGAGCACAGCTGGGGCCAACGTCCTGACTTTC. Amino acids: CASSLTSTAGANVLTF.

The chain has TRBV27 and TRBJ2-7, with D maybe TRBD2 (7 bases). The CDR3 has 11 residues. The V gene's germline CDR1 is MNHEY and CDR2 SMNVEV (reference sequence). The germline V and J ends were trimmed by 10 bases and 4 bases, with 11 bases remaining between them. The CDR3 loop reads CAIRGAYEQYF. CDR3 sequence (DNA): TGTGCCATTCGGGGGGCTTACGAGCAGTACTTC.

The CDR3: CATADRENSPLHF. CDR3 DNA sequence: TGTGCCACCGCGGACAGGGAAAATTCACCCCTCCACTTT. The chain is built from TRBV6-1 and TRBJ1-6, with 8 bases matching TRBD1. Germline-derived CDR1 and CDR2 are MNHNS and SASEGT. With V trimmed by 10 bases and J by 7 bases, 6 bases remained unmatched. The CDR3 loop spans 13 amino acids.

Concerning this clone itself: One end of the junction varies from germline; a read error may be responsible. Other nucleotide sequences from this sample produce the same CDR3. The genes are TRBV30 and TRBJ1-1; a possible D gene is TRBD1 (5 bases). Per the germline V gene, CDR1 is GTSNPN and CDR2 is SVGIG (reference sequence). The CDR3 covers 14 residues. CDR3 nucleotide sequence: TGTGCCCGACGGGACCTCTGGACCGGCACTGAAGCTTTTTTT. It yields the protein CARRDLWTGTEAFF.

The CDR3 reads CASRIPGTALYGYTF. CDR3 bases: TGTGCCAGCAGAATACCCGGGACCGCCCTCTATGGCTACACCTTC. The chain uses TRBV6-1 and TRBJ1-2, with a tentative D call TRBD1 (5 bases). This CDR3 region has 15 residues. V was shortened by 6 bases and J by 4 bases, with 18 bases between the two germline ends. The germline V gene has CDR1 MNHNS and CDR2 SASEGT.

This clone was detected a few times. This chain links TRBV19 with TRBJ1-5; 8 bases agree with TRBD1. The CDR3 sequence is 16 residues long. V shed 5 bases, J shed 1 base, and the junction held 7 bases outside the gene matches. The germline V gene has CDR1 LNHDA and CDR2 SQIVND (reference sequence). In nucleotides, the CDR3 is TGTGCCAGTAGTTCAGGGGGCGCTGCCAGCAATCAGCCCCAGCATTTT. It specifies CASSSGGAASNQPQHF. The full variable domain, completed using reference TRBV19 and TRBJ1-5, is DGGITQSPKYLFRKEGQNVTLSCEQNLNHDAMYWYRQDPGQGLRLIYYSQIVNDFQKGDIAEGYSVSREKKESFPLTVTSAQKNPTAFYLCASSSGGAASNQPQHFGDGTRLSIL.

The chain recombines TRBV5-1 with TRBJ1-1, with no clear D. The germline V gene has CDR1 SGHRS and CDR2 YFSETQ. V lost 0 bases and J lost 5, with 14 bases in between. This CDR3 region has 15 residues. Written as DNA, the CDR3 is TGCGCCAGCAGCTTGGTTTTGCCCCCGGAGACTGAAGCTTTCTTT. It encodes CASSLVLPPETEAFF.

The J gene is TRBJ2-5, the V gene TRBV13, with 9 nucleotides matching TRBD2. The J segment lost 5 bases and the V segment lost 3 bases, leaving 7 bases of the junction unmatched. CDR3 length equals 15 residues. Germline V gives CDR1 PRHDT, CDR2 FYEKMQ (reference sequence). The chain's CDR3 is CASSFRRGGRETQYF. The CDR3 bases are TGTGCCAGCAGCTTTAGGCGGGGGGGCCGCGAGACCCAGTACTTC.

V and J are TRBV7-2 and TRBJ2-1; D unclear. The CDR3 covers 12 residues. In germline, CDR1 is SGHTA, CDR2 FQGNSA. The V end was cut by 1 base, the J end by 10 bases, with 8 bases between. The CDR3 region is CASSLEYGEQFF. In nucleotides, the CDR3 is TGTGCCAGCAGCTTAGAGTACGGGGAGCAGTTCTTC.

This clone occurred a few times. This rearrangement joins TRBV6-5 to TRBJ1-4; TRBD1 might be the D (5 bases). V was clipped by 6 bases and J by 6 bases, with 14 bases between them. Per the germline V gene, CDR1 is MNHEY and CDR2 is SVGAGI. This CDR3 comprises 14 residues. The CDR3 nucleotides are TGTGCCAGCAGAGAAGGGGATATCTATGAAAAACTGTTTTTT. As protein: CASREGDIYEKLFF.

The chain combines TRBV11-2 with TRBJ2-2; D ambiguous. The ends were cut back, 3 bases at V and 3 bases at J, with 2 bases in the middle. The CDR3 length is 12 residues. The germline CDR1 and CDR2 sequences are SGHAT and FQNNGV. The CDR3 sequence is CASSLHTGELFF. CDR3 nucleotides: TGTGCCAGCAGCTTGCACACCGGGGAGCTGTTTTTT.

This clone is a singleton in its sample. The rearrangement links TRBV11-1 to TRBJ2-3; TRBD1 might be the D (5 bases). The CDR3 is 17 amino acids. V was pared by 5 bases and J by 2 bases, with 20 bases between. Germline CDR1 is SGHAT and CDR2 is FQDESV (reference sequence). This CDR3 reads CASSPWGHDADTDTQYF. CDR3 DNA sequence: TGTGCCAGCAGCCCTTGGGGCCACGACGCAGACACAGATACGCAGTATTTT.

The gene calls are TRBV5-1 and TRBJ1-2; D uncertain. Germline CDR1 is SGHRS and CDR2 is YFSETQ. The CDR3 length is 12 residues. V lost 0 bases to trimming and J lost 3 bases, with 3 bases between them. The CDR3 coding sequence is TGCGCCAGCAGCTTGGCCGACTATGGCTACACCTTC. It codes for CASSLADYGYTF. The full variable domain, completed using reference TRBV5-1 and TRBJ1-2, is KAGVTQTPRYLIKTRGQQVTLSCSPISGHRSVSWYQQTPGQGLQFLFEYFSETQRNKGNFPGRFSGRQFSNSRSEMNVSTLELGDSALYLCASSLADYGYTFGSGTRLTVV.